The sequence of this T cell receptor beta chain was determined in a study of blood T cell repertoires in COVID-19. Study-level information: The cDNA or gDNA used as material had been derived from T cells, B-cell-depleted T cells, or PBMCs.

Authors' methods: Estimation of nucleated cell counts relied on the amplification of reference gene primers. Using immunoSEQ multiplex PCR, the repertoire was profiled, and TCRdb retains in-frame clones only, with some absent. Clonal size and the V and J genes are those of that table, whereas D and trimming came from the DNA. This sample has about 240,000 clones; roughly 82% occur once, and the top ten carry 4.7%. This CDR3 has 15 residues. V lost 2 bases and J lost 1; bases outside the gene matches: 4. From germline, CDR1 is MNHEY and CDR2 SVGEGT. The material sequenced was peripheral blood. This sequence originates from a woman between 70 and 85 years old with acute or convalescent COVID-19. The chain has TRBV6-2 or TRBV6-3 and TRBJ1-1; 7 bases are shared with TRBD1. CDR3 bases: TGTGCCAGCAGTTACCGGACAGGACAGAACACTGAAGCTTTCTTT. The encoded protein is CASSYRTGQNTEAFF.